The clone carrying this TCR beta chain was detected many times. What it binds is not known. The sample is drawn from a study of response to subunit inactivated influenza vaccine. Overall study findings and caveats: Each seasonal influenza vaccination, the authors suggested, recruits few new T cells.

Via MiXCR, TCRdb re-called the RT-PCR reads, giving one row per CDR3 protein. In the table there are around 570,000 distinct CDR3 sequences, 7.6% of which are singletons. The CDR3 is 14 amino acids. CDR1 and CDR2 from the germline V gene are SGHTA and FQGTGA. The V end was cut by 0 bases, the J end by 4 bases, with 8 bases between. The chain combines TRBV7-3 with TRBJ2-3; no clear D gene. This clonotype was obtained from a man aged 50 to 69 who received an inactivated influenza vaccine. Sequencing used PBMCs from blood, obtained 23 months after vaccination. DNA for the CDR3: TGTGCCAGCAGCTTAACGTGGAACGCAGATACGCAGTATTTT. It encodes CASSLTWNADTQYF.